This T cell receptor beta chain was sequenced for a study of shared T cell receptors in the human thymus. The length of the CDR3 is 16 residues. V was trimmed by 2 bases and J by 4 bases, leaving 17 bases between them. CDR1 and CDR2 from the germline V gene are MNHNS and SASEGT. Here immunoSEQ multiplex PCR was the method, and the copy in TCRdb shows in-frame clones only, minus some. The sample lists around 340,000 clones; more than 85% were seen once. The source material was thymocytes. This clonotype was obtained from a human donor. The chain combines TRBV6-1 with TRBJ1-2, with D possibly being TRBD1 (6 bases). The CDR3 protein is CASSETTGNSLYGYTF. CDR3 nucleotide sequence: TGTGCCAGCAGTGAAACCACAGGGAATTCTCTCTATGGCTACACCTTC.